This TCR beta chain was identified in a study of tumor and adjacent non-tumor tissue in lung cancer. About the research overall: There were around 11 adenocarcinoma, a couple of squamous cell carcinoma and 1 small cell lung cancer cases. Notes on the study in general: Compared with tumor, normal lung showed significantly lower TCR diversity.

Concerning this clonotype itself: Its antigen is currently unknown. This clone may be a read error of a much larger clone one base away.

The library came from three nested PCR rounds adapted from ARM-PCR protocols. MiXCR was run by TCRdb on the multiplex PCR reads, yielding one entry per CDR3 protein. The data show about 200,000 distinct CDR3 sequences, over 55% seen once. No cell sorting was done before RNA was extracted from the tissue. The sequenced material came from lung tumor tissue. The TCR comes from a man in his sixties with non-small cell lung cancer.

CDR3 residues: CASTPTTARTDTQYF. The DNA of the CDR3 is TGTGCCAGCACCCCGACCACCGCTCGCACAGATACGCAGTATTTT. The gene calls are TRBV4-2 and TRBJ2-3; D gene unclear. The CDR3 spans 15 residues. Trimming removed 7 bases from V and 1 base from J, with 15 bases in between. CDR1 and CDR2 (germline): LGHNA, YNFKEQ.